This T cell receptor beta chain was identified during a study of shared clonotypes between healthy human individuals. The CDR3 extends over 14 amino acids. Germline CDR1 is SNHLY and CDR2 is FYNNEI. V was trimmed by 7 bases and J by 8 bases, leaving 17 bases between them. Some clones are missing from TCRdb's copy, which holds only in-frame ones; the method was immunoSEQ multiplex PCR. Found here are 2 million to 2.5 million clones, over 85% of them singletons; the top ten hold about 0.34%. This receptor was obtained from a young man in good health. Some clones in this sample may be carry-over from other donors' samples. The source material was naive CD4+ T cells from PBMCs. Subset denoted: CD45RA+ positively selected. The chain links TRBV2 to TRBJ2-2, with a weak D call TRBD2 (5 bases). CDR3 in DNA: TGTGCCAGCAAAACGGACCCGAGGGAGGGGGAGCTGTTTTTT. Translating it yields CASKTDPREGELFF.